These 23 T cell receptor beta chains were sequenced from one sample in a study of blood T cell repertoires in COVID-19. Clones were read by immunoSEQ multiplex PCR, and TCRdb kept only the in-frame ones, dropping some. Of around 140,000 clones in the sample, approximately 84% were seen once. The sequenced material came from peripheral blood. The receptors originated from a woman at least 80 years old with acute or convalescent COVID-19.

The chain recombines TRBV10-2 with TRBJ1-1, with D perhaps matching TRBD1 (6 bases). CDR1 is WSHSY and CDR2 is SAAADI in the germline V gene. With 4 bases removed from V and 0 bases from J, the gap between germline ends came to 15 bases. The CDR3 length is 16 residues. The chain's CDR3 is CASSGTASFMNTEAFF. In DNA form, the CDR3 reads TGCGCCAGCAGTGGGACAGCTTCTTTCATGAACACTGAAGCTTTCTTT.

The DNA for the CDR3 is TGCGCCAGCAGCCCCTTCGCCGGGAGCCAAGGCGAGCAGTACTTC. It specifies CASSPFAGSQGEQYF. This chain connects TRBV5-1 to TRBJ2-7; a possible D gene is TRBD2 (6 bases). This CDR3 is 15 amino acids long. CDR1 SGHRS and CDR2 YFSETQ come from the germline V gene. V lost 4 bases, J lost 6 bases, and 20 bases lay in between.

The CDR3 loop reads CAISANRDAETQYF. CDR3 in DNA: TGTGCCATCAGCGCCAACAGGGATGCCGAGACCCAGTACTTC. This rearrangement joins TRBV10-3 to TRBJ2-5; tentatively, D is TRBD1 (6 bases). Trimming removed 6 bases from V and 5 bases from J, with 16 bases in between. The CDR3 consists of 14 residues. Germline V gives CDR1 ENHRY, CDR2 SYGVKD.

This chain connects TRBV7-9 to TRBJ1-6, with 7 nucleotides matching TRBD1. Germline CDR1 and CDR2: SEHNR and FQNEAQ (reference sequence). The V and J ends lost 5 bases and 7 bases, in that order; junction bases with no gene match: 8. The CDR3 runs to 15 residues. DNA for the CDR3: TGTGCCAGCAGCCGACGGACAGGCGAGAATTCACCCCTCCACTTT. As protein: CASSRRTGENSPLHF.

This chain connects TRBV19 to TRBJ1-5; no reliable D call. The CDR3 length is 13 residues. The germline V gene has CDR1 LNHDA and CDR2 SQIVND (reference sequence). V was shortened by 5 bases and J by 4 bases, with 9 bases between the two germline ends. The DNA for the CDR3 is TGTGCCAGTAGTGCAGGCCATAATCAGCCCCAGCATTTT. This encodes CASSAGHNQPQHF.

The chain couples TRBV7-8 to TRBJ1-2; D is unclear. The CDR3 is 15 residues long. The V gene lost 3 bases and the J gene lost 2 bases, with 13 bases spanning the gap. From germline, CDR1 is SGHVS and CDR2 FQNEAQ. The CDR3 loop is CASSFQGGQNYGYTF. CDR3 DNA sequence: TGTGCCAGCAGCTTTCAAGGAGGCCAGAACTATGGCTACACCTTC.

This clone was seen once. The chain is built from TRBV6-2 or TRBV6-3 and TRBJ1-2; 8 bases align to TRBD1. The germline V gene has CDR1 MNHEY and CDR2 SVGEGT. V shed 6 bases and J 4 bases; nucleotides not matched to a gene: 10. The CDR3 is 15 residues long. The CDR3 region is CASSRPGTGTYGYTF. CDR3 bases: TGTGCCAGCAGCCGTCCCGGGACAGGTACCTATGGCTACACCTTC.

The V and J genes are TRBV12-5 and TRBJ2-3; a weak D match, TRBD1 (6 bases). V dropped 6 bases and J dropped 2 bases, with 15 bases sitting between them. Germline lookup yields CDR1 LGHNT and CDR2 FRNRAP. This CDR3 contains 15 residues. CDR3 residues: CASGRIRTDTDTQYF. The CDR3 DNA follows: TGTGCTAGTGGACGGATTAGGACAGACACAGATACGCAGTATTTT.

The gene calls are TRBV18 and TRBJ2-7; 10 nucleotides agree with TRBD1. This CDR3 is 16 amino acids long. J lost 5 bases, V lost 4 bases, and 11 bases had no gene match. Germline values: CDR1 KGHSH, CDR2 LQKENI. CDR3 region: CASSLYSGQGLNEQYF. CDR3 coding DNA: TGTGCCAGCTCACTTTACTCGGGACAGGGGTTGAACGAGCAGTACTTC.

This clone was recorded only once. This chain uses TRBV14 with TRBJ2-2; 10 bases agree with TRBD2. V was clipped by 0 bases and J by 5 bases; unmatched bases: 3. CDR1 is SGHDN and CDR2 is FVKESK in the germline V gene. The CDR3 has 16 amino acids. CDR3 sequence reads: CASSQELAGFTGELFF. The CDR3 DNA is TGTGCCAGCAGCCAAGAACTAGCGGGATTTACCGGGGAGCTGTTTTTT.

As for this clone: At one boundary the junction diverges from the germline segment, which might be a read error. This chain uses TRBV9 with TRBJ1-2; 11 positions agree with TRBD1. Germline V gives CDR1 SGDLS, CDR2 YYNGEE. The CDR3 covers 14 residues. CDR3 in DNA: TGTGCCAGCAGCGTCGGCCAGGACAGGGGGCGCCCCCTATTC. It specifies CASSVGQDRGRPLF.

The chain links TRBV21-1 to TRBJ2-2; the listed D gene, TRBD2, was not tested against the DNA. TRBV21-1 represents a pseudogene. The CDR3 consists of 16 residues. The CDR3 spells CASSKGNGGAAGELFF. The CDR3 DNA reads as TGTGCCAGCAGCAAGGGAAACGGGGGGGCGGCCGGGGAGCTGTTTTTT.

The chain is built from TRBV6-5 and TRBJ2-2; 7 bases map to TRBD1. Trimming cost V 6 bases and J 1 base; bases outside gene matches: 2. This CDR3 contains 14 residues. From germline, CDR1 is MNHEY and CDR2 SVGAGI. CDR3 coding DNA: TGTGCCAGCAGAAGACAGGGGAACACCGGGGAGCTGTTTTTT. This gives the protein CASRRQGNTGELFF.

For the CDR3, the DNA is TGTGCCAGCAAACTTCGACAGGGAGCAGGTGGCTACACCTTC. This codes for CASKLRQGAGGYTF. The V gene is TRBV2, the J gene TRBJ1-2; 7 nucleotides align to TRBD1. V lost 7 bases to trimming and J lost 7 bases; unmatched junction nucleotides: 12. Per the germline V gene, CDR1 is SNHLY and CDR2 is FYNNEI. The CDR3 spans 14 residues.

This rearrangement joins TRBV19 to TRBJ1-1, with 11 bases matching TRBD1. The CDR3 is made up of 16 amino acids. The V gene's germline CDR1 is LNHDA and CDR2 SQIVND (reference sequence). V lost 5 bases and J lost 3; bases outside the gene matches: 8. CDR3 bases: TGTGCCAGTAGTCCCCGGACAGGGGGCCTAGACACTGAAGCTTTCTTT. This encodes CASSPRTGGLDTEAFF. Full variable domain (remainder filled in from reference TRBV19 and TRBJ1-1): DGGITQSPKYLFRKEGQNVTLSCEQNLNHDAMYWYRQDPGQGLRLIYYSQIVNDFQKGDIAEGYSVSREKKESFPLTVTSAQKNPTAFYLCASSPRTGGLDTEAFFGQGTRLTVV.

The chain combines TRBV3-1 (or the pseudogene TRBV3-2) with TRBJ1-2; no firm D call. The CDR3 covers 12 residues. Trimming took 0 bases from V and 8 from J, leaving 7 bases between them. Germline V gene sequence: CDR1 LGHDT, CDR2 YNNKEL (reference sequence). This chain's CDR3 is CASSQDTRGYTF. As DNA, the CDR3 is TGTGCCAGCAGCCAAGATACTAGAGGCTACACCTTC.

V usage is TRBV6-5 and J usage is TRBJ2-7, with 10 bases fitting TRBD2. CDR1 MNHEY and CDR2 SVGAGI come from the germline V gene. CDR3 length: 15 residues. J was trimmed by 2 bases and V by 5 bases; bases with no gene match: 6. The CDR3 sequence: CASSILAGAAYEQYF. CDR3 DNA sequence: TGTGCCAGCAGTATCCTAGCGGGAGCGGCCTACGAGCAGTACTTC.

The chain is built from TRBV7-9 and TRBJ1-2; D not resolved. V was shortened by 10 bases and J by 8 bases, with 20 bases between the two germline ends. Germline V lookup: CDR1 SEHNR, CDR2 FQNEAQ (reference sequence). The CDR3 runs 13 residues. CDR3 sequence: CATSTLREEGYTF. The CDR3 coding sequence is TGTGCCACCTCCACCCTAAGAGAGGAGGGCTACACCTTC.

This chain links TRBV19 with TRBJ2-6, with D perhaps TRBD1 (6 bases). Germline values: CDR1 LNHDA, CDR2 SQIVND (reference sequence). The V and J ends lost 11 bases and 0 bases respectively, with 14 bases between them. There are 15 residues in the CDR3. The CDR3 bases are TGTGCCGGAAGGGACACTTCCTCTGGGGCCAACGTCCTGACTTTC. Translated: CAGRDTSSGANVLTF.

The chain combines TRBV7-9 with TRBJ2-3, with D tentatively TRBD2 (6 bases). V was pared by 1 base and J by 6 bases, with 17 bases between. Germline CDR1 and CDR2: SEHNR and FQNEAQ (reference sequence). The CDR3 contains 16 residues. CDR3 coding DNA: TGTGCCAGCAGCTTAGTGGGGACTCCCCTGGGGGATACGCAGTATTTT. This gives the protein CASSLVGTPLGDTQYF.

A few counts support this clone. This chain joins TRBV3-1 (or the pseudogene TRBV3-2) and TRBJ1-5; D is perhaps TRBD1 (6 bases). Trimming took off 0 bases at V and 1 base at J, with 10 bases between the two ends. Germline CDR1 reads LGHDT; CDR2 reads YNNKEL (reference sequence). This CDR3 spans 16 amino acids. The CDR3 DNA follows: TGTGCCAGCAGCCAAGATCAGGGGAGAAGCAATCAGCCCCAGCATTTT. Its translation is CASSQDQGRSNQPQHF.

The genes are TRBV9 and TRBJ1-6; 7 positions agree with TRBD1. The CDR3 is 15 amino acids. The trim removed 3 bases at V and 7 bases at J, leaving 7 bases unmatched. Per the germline V gene, CDR1 is SGDLS and CDR2 is YYNGEE. This CDR3 reads CASSAAGQKNSPLHF. The CDR3, as DNA: TGTGCCAGCAGCGCCGCGGGACAGAAGAATTCACCCCTCCACTTT.

The CDR3 protein is CASSLAQGETQYF. In DNA form, the CDR3 reads TGCGCCAGCAGCTTGGCTCAGGGGGAGACCCAGTACTTC. The chain joins TRBV5-1 to TRBJ2-5; weak D call: TRBD1 (6 bases). The CDR3 consists of 13 residues. V lost 0 bases, J lost 5 bases, and 8 bases lay in between. Germline CDR1 reads SGHRS; CDR2 reads YFSETQ.